The rows below give T cell receptor beta chains drawn from one sample of a study of blood T cell repertoires in COVID-19. Libraries were prepared by immunoSEQ multiplex PCR; TCRdb keeps only in-frame clonotypes and omits some of them. The sample has over 200,000 clones, around 90% seen once. What was sequenced was peripheral blood. All receptors derive from a man younger than 45 with COVID-19, enrolled during active disease. The CDR3 runs from the conserved cysteine through the conserved F or W. Each record gives: J gene, clone size, CDR3 length, D gene, V gene, CDR3 DNA, CDR3 protein. A D gene is named only where the DNA matches it firmly. For some rows the clone size is stated as once, few or many, or as a class when expanded; others skip it.

j_gene: TRBJ2-1
abundance: .
len: 16
d_gene: TRBD2
v_gene: TRBV14
CDR3nt: TGTGCCAGCAGCCACCACCGGACTAGCTCCTACAATGAGCAGTTCTTC
CDR3aa: CASSHHRTSSYNEQFF

j_gene: TRBJ1-2
abundance: .
len: 16
d_gene: .
v_gene: TRBV5-6
CDR3nt: TGTGCCAGCAGCTTGGAATGGTTAAGGGGCGCGGATGGCTACACCTTC
CDR3aa: CASSLEWLRGADGYTF

j_gene: TRBJ1-1
abundance: .
len: 12
d_gene: .
v_gene: TRBV28
CDR3nt: TGTGCCAGCAGTTTATCAGGCACTGAAGCTTTCTTT
CDR3aa: CASSLSGTEAFF

j_gene: TRBJ2-2
abundance: .
len: 15
d_gene: .
v_gene: TRBV5-1
CDR3nt: TGCGCCAGCAGGAAGGACAGTTCTAACACCGGGGAGCTGTTTTTT
CDR3aa: CASRKDSSNTGELFF

j_gene: TRBJ1-1
abundance: .
len: 15
d_gene: TRBD1
v_gene: TRBV6-6
CDR3nt: TGTGCCAGCAGTTACTCGAGACAGGGGAACACTGAAGCTTTCTTT
CDR3aa: CASSYSRQGNTEAFF

j_gene: TRBJ2-2
abundance: .
len: 18
d_gene: TRBD2
v_gene: TRBV5-1
CDR3nt: TGCGCCAGCAGCTTGGCTTTACTAGCGGGGGGTAACACCGGGGAGCTGTTTTTT
CDR3aa: CASSLALLAGGNTGELFF

j_gene: TRBJ2-3
abundance: .
len: 19
d_gene: TRBD2
v_gene: TRBV5-8
CDR3nt: TGTGCCAGCAGCGAAACCTGGACTAGCGGGGGCCCTAGCACAGATACGCAGTATTTT
CDR3aa: CASSETWTSGGPSTDTQYF

j_gene: TRBJ2-6
abundance: .
len: 17
d_gene: TRBD1
v_gene: TRBV19
CDR3nt: TGTGCCAGTAGTTTAGGGACAGGGAGCTCTGGGGCCAACGTCCTGACTTTC
CDR3aa: CASSLGTGSSGANVLTF

j_gene: TRBJ1-5
abundance: .
len: 14
d_gene: .
v_gene: TRBV9
CDR3nt: TGTGCCAGCAGCGTAGGGAGGGGCAATCAGCCCCAGCATTTT
CDR3aa: CASSVGRGNQPQHF

j_gene: TRBJ1-1
abundance: few
len: 14
d_gene: TRBD1
v_gene: TRBV10-3
CDR3nt: TGTGCCATCAGGCGGACAGGGGAGAACACTGAAGCTTTCTTT
CDR3aa: CAIRRTGENTEAFF

j_gene: TRBJ2-7
abundance: .
len: 14
d_gene: .
v_gene: TRBV7-2
CDR3nt: TGTGCCAGCAGCTTCTACACAACAGCCTACGAGCAGTACTTC
CDR3aa: CASSFYTTAYEQYF

j_gene: TRBJ2-1
abundance: .
len: 13
d_gene: .
v_gene: TRBV18
CDR3nt: TGTGCCAGTATTTCCCAGCGGAACAATGAGCAGTTCTTC
CDR3aa: CASISQRNNEQFF

j_gene: TRBJ2-7
abundance: .
len: 16
d_gene: TRBD2
v_gene: TRBV4-3
CDR3nt: TGCGCCAGCAGCCAAGATGGGACTAGCCCAACCTACGAGCAGTACTTC
CDR3aa: CASSQDGTSPTYEQYF

j_gene: TRBJ2-7
abundance: .
len: 15
d_gene: .
v_gene: TRBV6-5
CDR3nt: TGTGCCAGCAGTTACGGACTGAAGGGCCCCTACGAGCAGTACTTC
CDR3aa: CASSYGLKGPYEQYF

j_gene: TRBJ2-3
abundance: .
len: 16
d_gene: TRBD2
v_gene: TRBV9
CDR3nt: TGTGCCAGCAGCTTCCTTAGCGGGGGGCCGGGAGATACGCAGTATTTT
CDR3aa: CASSFLSGGPGDTQYF

j_gene: TRBJ2-2
abundance: .
len: 17
d_gene: TRBD1
v_gene: TRBV24-1
CDR3nt: TGTGCCACCAGTGCCACCCGTCCAGGGGGCAGCACCGGGGAGCTGTTTTTT
CDR3aa: CATSATRPGGSTGELFF

j_gene: TRBJ1-4
abundance: .
len: 15
d_gene: TRBD1
v_gene: TRBV7-2
CDR3nt: TGTGCCAGCAGCTTAGTTGGGACAGGGAATGAAAAACTGTTTTTT
CDR3aa: CASSLVGTGNEKLFF

j_gene: TRBJ1-5
abundance: .
len: 15
d_gene: .
v_gene: TRBV28
CDR3nt: TGTGCCAGCACCCCGGGGGGACGGAGGAATCAGCCCCAGCATTTT
CDR3aa: CASTPGGRRNQPQHF

j_gene: TRBJ2-7
abundance: .
len: 15
d_gene: TRBD1
v_gene: TRBV9
CDR3nt: TGTGCCAGCAGCGTAGGACAGGGGATTCCCTACGAGCAGTACTTC
CDR3aa: CASSVGQGIPYEQYF

j_gene: TRBJ2-7
abundance: .
len: 14
d_gene: TRBD1
v_gene: TRBV6-1
CDR3nt: TGTGCCAGCAGAACAGGGGGCGTCTCGGGCGAGCAGTACTTC
CDR3aa: CASRTGGVSGEQYF

j_gene: TRBJ1-5
abundance: .
len: 17
d_gene: TRBD1
v_gene: TRBV7-9
CDR3nt: TGTGCCAGCAGCTTAACTGAGAACAGGGGGGAGAATCAGCCCCAGCATTTT
CDR3aa: CASSLTENRGENQPQHF

j_gene: TRBJ1-6
abundance: .
len: 15
d_gene: .
v_gene: TRBV9
CDR3nt: TGTGCCAGCAGCTCCCAACAGGGCTATAATTCACCCCTCCACTTT
CDR3aa: CASSSQQGYNSPLHF

j_gene: TRBJ1-3
abundance: .
len: 18
d_gene: TRBD1
v_gene: TRBV19
CDR3nt: TGTGCCAGTAGCCCCCCGACAGGGGGTCTACTCTCTGGAAACACCATATATTTT
CDR3aa: CASSPPTGGLLSGNTIYF

j_gene: TRBJ2-5
abundance: .
len: 17
d_gene: TRBD2
v_gene: TRBV9
CDR3nt: TGTGCCAGCAGCGAAAGACTAGCGGGGGGCCTCGTGGAGACCCAGTACTTC
CDR3aa: CASSERLAGGLVETQYF

j_gene: TRBJ1-1
abundance: .
len: 14
d_gene: .
v_gene: TRBV6-5
CDR3nt: TGTGCCAGCAGTCCTAATCGACAGACCTTGAACGCTTTCTTT
CDR3aa: CASSPNRQTLNAFF

j_gene: TRBJ1-1
abundance: .
len: 16
d_gene: TRBD1
v_gene: TRBV5-1
CDR3nt: TGCGCCAGCAGCTTGGGGGGAAACAGGGGGAACACTGAAGCTTTCTTT
CDR3aa: CASSLGGNRGNTEAFF

j_gene: TRBJ1-1
abundance: .
len: 13
d_gene: .
v_gene: TRBV3-1/TRBV3-2
CDR3nt: TGTGCCAGCAGCGCTAATCGGGGAGGTGAAGCTTTCTTT
CDR3aa: CASSANRGGEAFF

j_gene: TRBJ2-2
abundance: few
len: 18
d_gene: TRBD2
v_gene: TRBV7-3
CDR3nt: TGTGCCAGCAGCCCCGAGTACAAACTAGCGGGGTTTGGCGGGGAGCTGTTTTTT
CDR3aa: CASSPEYKLAGFGGELFF

j_gene: TRBJ2-2
abundance: .
len: 15
d_gene: TRBD1
v_gene: TRBV30
CDR3nt: TGTGCCTGGAGGGTGGTCAGGGGGCGCACCGGGGAGCTGTTTTTT
CDR3aa: CAWRVVRGRTGELFF

j_gene: TRBJ2-1
abundance: .
len: 14
d_gene: TRBD1
v_gene: TRBV24-1
CDR3nt: TGTGCCACTATGTCGGGACAGGCTTACAATGAGCAGTTCTTC
CDR3aa: CATMSGQAYNEQFF

j_gene: TRBJ1-4
abundance: .
len: 16
d_gene: TRBD1
v_gene: TRBV19
CDR3nt: TGTGCCTCCCAAACAGGGGGCGCAAGGACTAATGAAAAACTGTTTTTT
CDR3aa: CASQTGGARTNEKLFF

j_gene: TRBJ2-7
abundance: .
len: 14
d_gene: TRBD2
v_gene: TRBV13
CDR3nt: TGTGCCAGCAGTGCCGGGACTAGCGGCTACGAGCAGTACTTC
CDR3aa: CASSAGTSGYEQYF

j_gene: TRBJ1-1
abundance: .
len: 14
d_gene: .
v_gene: TRBV28
CDR3nt: TGTGCCAGCACCCCAGGAAGGTTGAACACTGAAGCTTTCTTT
CDR3aa: CASTPGRLNTEAFF

j_gene: TRBJ1-2
abundance: .
len: 13
d_gene: .
v_gene: TRBV18
CDR3nt: TGTGCCAGCTCCCTTGACAGAAGCTATGGCTACACCTTC
CDR3aa: CASSLDRSYGYTF

j_gene: TRBJ1-4
abundance: .
len: 14
d_gene: TRBD1
v_gene: TRBV6-5
CDR3nt: TGTGCCAGCGCCGGGACAGGGTCAAATGAAAAACTGTTTTTT
CDR3aa: CASAGTGSNEKLFF

j_gene: TRBJ1-1
abundance: few
len: 12
d_gene: .
v_gene: TRBV7-9
CDR3nt: TGTGCCAGCAGCTTAGTTCCCAATGAAGCTTTCTTT
CDR3aa: CASSLVPNEAFF

j_gene: TRBJ1-1
abundance: .
len: 15
d_gene: .
v_gene: TRBV4-1
CDR3nt: TGCGCCAGCAGCCTCAGGCCAGGCAAGAACACTGAAGCTTTCTTT
CDR3aa: CASSLRPGKNTEAFF

j_gene: TRBJ1-2
abundance: .
len: 13
d_gene: .
v_gene: TRBV5-6
CDR3nt: TGTGCCAGCAGCTCCCGGGAGCGCCTCGGCTACACCTTC
CDR3aa: CASSSRERLGYTF

j_gene: TRBJ1-2
abundance: .
len: 15
d_gene: TRBD1
v_gene: TRBV29-1
CDR3nt: TGCAGCGTTTCCGGTATAGGGGGCATAAACTATGGCTACACCTTC
CDR3aa: CSVSGIGGINYGYTF

j_gene: TRBJ1-1
abundance: .
len: 15
d_gene: .
v_gene: TRBV6-5
CDR3nt: TGTGCCAGCAGTTACCAGGTCAGGGCGTACACTGAAGCTTTCTTT
CDR3aa: CASSYQVRAYTEAFF